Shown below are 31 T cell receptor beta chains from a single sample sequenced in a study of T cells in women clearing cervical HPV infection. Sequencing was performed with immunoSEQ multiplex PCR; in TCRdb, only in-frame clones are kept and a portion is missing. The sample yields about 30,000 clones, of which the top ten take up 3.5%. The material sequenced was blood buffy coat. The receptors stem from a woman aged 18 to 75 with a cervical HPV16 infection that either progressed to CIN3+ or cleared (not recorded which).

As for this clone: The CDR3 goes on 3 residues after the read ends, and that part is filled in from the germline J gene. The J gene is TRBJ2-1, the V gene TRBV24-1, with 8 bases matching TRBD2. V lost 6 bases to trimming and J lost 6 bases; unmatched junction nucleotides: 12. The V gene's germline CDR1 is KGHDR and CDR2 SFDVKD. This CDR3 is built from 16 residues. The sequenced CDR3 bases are TGTGCCACCAGTCCTGCTAAAGGCGGGAGGAGCAATGAG. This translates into CATSPAKGGRSNE. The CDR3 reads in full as CATSPAKGGRSNEQFF.

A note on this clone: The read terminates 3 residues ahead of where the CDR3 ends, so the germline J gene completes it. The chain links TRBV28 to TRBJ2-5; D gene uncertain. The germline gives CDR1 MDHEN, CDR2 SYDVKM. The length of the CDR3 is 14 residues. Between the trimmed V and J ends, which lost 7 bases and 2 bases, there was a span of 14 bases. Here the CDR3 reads CASNGVGRQETQYF. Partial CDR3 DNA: TGTGCCAGCAACGGTGTTGGCAGGCAAGAGACC.

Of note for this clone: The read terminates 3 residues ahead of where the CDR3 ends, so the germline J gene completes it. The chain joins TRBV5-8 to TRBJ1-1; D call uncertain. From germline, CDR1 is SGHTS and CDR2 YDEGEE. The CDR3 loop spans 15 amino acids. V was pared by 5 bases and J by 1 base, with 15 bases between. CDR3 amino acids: CASRHIKPGNTEAFF. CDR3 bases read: TGTGCCAGCAGACACATCAAACCTGGGAACACTGAA.

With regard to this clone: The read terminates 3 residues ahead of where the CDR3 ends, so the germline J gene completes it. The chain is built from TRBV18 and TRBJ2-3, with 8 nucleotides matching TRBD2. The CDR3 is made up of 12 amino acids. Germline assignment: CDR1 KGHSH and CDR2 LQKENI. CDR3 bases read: TGTGCCAGCTCACCCGGGGGGGAGACG. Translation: CASSPGGET. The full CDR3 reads CASSPGGETQYF.

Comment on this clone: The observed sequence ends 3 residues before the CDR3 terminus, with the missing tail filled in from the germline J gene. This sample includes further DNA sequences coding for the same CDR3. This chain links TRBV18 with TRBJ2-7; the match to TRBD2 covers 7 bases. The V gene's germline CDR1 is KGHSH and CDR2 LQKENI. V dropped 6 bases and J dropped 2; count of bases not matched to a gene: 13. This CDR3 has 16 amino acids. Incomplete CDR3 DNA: TGTGCCAGCTCCCCCCCCCGTGGGAGGGGCGCCTACGAG. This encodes CASSPPRGRGAYE. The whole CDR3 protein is CASSPPRGRGAYEQYF.

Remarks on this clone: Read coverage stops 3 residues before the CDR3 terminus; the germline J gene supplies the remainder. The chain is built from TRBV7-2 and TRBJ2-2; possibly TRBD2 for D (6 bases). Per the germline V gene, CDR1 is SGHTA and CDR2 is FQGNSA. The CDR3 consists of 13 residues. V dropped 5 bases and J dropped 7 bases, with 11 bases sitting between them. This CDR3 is CASSRSGFGELFF. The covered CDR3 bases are TGTGCCAGCAGCAGAAGCGGGTTCGGGGAG.

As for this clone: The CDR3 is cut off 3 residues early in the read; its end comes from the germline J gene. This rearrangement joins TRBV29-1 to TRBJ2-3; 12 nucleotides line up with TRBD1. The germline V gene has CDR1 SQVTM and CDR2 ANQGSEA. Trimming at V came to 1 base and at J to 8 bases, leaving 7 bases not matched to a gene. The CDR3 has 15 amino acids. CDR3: CSVEVGTGGGGTQYF. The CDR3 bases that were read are TGCAGCGTTGAAGTTGGGACAGGGGGCGGCGGTACG.

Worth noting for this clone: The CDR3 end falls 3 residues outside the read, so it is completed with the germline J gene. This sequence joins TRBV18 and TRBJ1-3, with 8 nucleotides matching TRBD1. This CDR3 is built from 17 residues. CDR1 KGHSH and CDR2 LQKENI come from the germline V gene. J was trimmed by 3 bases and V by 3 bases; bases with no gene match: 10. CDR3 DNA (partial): TGTGCCAGCTCACCGTCCTCAGGGGGCGCGTTTGGAAACACC. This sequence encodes CASSPSSGGAFGNT. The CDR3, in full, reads CASSPSSGGAFGNTIYF.

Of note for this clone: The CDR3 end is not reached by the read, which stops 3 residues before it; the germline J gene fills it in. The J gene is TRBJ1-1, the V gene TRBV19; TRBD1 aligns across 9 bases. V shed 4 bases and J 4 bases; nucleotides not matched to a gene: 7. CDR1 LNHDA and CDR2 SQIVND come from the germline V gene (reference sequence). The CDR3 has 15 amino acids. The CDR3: CASSTRQGVFTEAFF. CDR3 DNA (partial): TGTGCCAGTAGTACTCGACAGGGGGTGTTCACTGAA.

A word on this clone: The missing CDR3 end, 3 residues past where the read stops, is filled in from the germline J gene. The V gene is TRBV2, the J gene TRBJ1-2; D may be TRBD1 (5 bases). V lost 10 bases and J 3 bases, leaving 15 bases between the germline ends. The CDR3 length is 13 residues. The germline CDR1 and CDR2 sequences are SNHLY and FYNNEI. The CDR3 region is CATAGRRDYGYTF. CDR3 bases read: TGTGCCACCGCGGGGCGCCGGGACTATGGC. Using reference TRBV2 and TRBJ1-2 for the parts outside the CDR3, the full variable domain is EPEVTQTPSHQVTQMGQEVILRCVPISNHLYFYWYRQILGQKVEFLVSFYNNEISEKSEIFDDQFSVERPDGSNFTLKIRSTKLEDSAMYFCATAGRRDYGYTFGSGTRLTVV.

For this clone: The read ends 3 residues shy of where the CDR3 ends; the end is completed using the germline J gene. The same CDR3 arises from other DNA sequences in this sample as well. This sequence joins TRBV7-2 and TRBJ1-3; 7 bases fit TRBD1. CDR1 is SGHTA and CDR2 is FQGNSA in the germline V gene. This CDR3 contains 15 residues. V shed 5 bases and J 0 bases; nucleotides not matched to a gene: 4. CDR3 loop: CASSLTGTSGNTIYF. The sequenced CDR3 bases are TGTGCCAGCAGCCTGACAGGGACCTCTGGAAACACC.

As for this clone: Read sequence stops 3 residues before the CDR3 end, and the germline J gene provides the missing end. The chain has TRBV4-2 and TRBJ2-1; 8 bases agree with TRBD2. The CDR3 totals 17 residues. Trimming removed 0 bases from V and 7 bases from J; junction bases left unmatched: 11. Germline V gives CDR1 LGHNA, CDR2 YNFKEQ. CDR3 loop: CASSQEIRREVSNEQFF. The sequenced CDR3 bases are TGTGCCAGCAGCCAAGAAATCCGGCGGGAGGTCTCGAATGAG.

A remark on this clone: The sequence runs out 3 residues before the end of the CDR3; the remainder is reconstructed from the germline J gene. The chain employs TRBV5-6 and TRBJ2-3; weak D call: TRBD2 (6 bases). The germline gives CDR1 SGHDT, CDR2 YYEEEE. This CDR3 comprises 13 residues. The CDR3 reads CASSYAGLETQYF. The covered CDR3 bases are TGTGCCAGCAGCTATGCGGGGTTGGAGACG.

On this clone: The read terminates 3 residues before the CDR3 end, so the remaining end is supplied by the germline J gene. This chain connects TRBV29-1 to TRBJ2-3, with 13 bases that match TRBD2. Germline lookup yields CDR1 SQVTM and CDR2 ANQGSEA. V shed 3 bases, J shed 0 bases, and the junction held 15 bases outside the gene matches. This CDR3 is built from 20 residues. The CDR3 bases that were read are TGCAGCGTTGATCGAGGACTAGCGGGAGTGGAAGACCCTAGCACAGATACG. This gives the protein CSVDRGLAGVEDPSTDT. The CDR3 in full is CSVDRGLAGVEDPSTDTQYF.

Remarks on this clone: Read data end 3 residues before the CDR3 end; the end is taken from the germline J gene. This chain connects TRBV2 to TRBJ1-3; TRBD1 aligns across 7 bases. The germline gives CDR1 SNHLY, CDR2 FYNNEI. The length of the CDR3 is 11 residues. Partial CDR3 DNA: TGTGCCAGCAGGGTCCAGACAGGG. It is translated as CASRVQTG. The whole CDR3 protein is CASRVQTGIYF.

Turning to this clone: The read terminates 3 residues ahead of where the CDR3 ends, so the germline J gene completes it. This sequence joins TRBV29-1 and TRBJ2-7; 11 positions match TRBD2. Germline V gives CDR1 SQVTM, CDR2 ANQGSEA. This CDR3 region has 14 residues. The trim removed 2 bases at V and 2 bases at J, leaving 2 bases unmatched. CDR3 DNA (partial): TGCAGCGTTGAACGACTAGCGGGAACCTACGAG. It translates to CSVERLAGTYE. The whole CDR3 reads CSVERLAGTYEQYF.

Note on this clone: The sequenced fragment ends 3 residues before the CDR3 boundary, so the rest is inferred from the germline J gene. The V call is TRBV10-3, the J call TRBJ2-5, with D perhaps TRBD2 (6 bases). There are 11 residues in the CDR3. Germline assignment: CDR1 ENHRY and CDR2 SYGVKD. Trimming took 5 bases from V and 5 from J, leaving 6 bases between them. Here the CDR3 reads CAISSGETQYF. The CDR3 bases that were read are TGTGCCATCAGTAGCGGGGAGACC.

The sequenced part of the CDR3 DNA is TGTGCCAGCAGCTTAAGCAGCCCGCGGGATGTCACAGATACC. Protein: CASSLSSPRDVTDT. The CDR3 reads in full as CASSLSSPRDVTDTYTF. The chain links TRBV7-6 to TRBJ1-2; D ambiguous. Coverage ceases 3 residues before the CDR3 finishes, and the germline J gene fills in the end. The CDR3 contains 17 residues. Germline loops: CDR1 SGHVS, CDR2 FNYEAQ.

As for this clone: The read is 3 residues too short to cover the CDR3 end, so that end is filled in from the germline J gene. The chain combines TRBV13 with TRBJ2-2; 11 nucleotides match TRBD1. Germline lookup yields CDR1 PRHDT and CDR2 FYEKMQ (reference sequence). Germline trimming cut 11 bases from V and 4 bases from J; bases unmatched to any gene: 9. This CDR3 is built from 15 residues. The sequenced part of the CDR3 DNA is TGTGCCGCCGGATCGGACAGGGGGCGCACCGGGGAG. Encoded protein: CAAGSDRGRTGE. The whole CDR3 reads CAAGSDRGRTGELFF.

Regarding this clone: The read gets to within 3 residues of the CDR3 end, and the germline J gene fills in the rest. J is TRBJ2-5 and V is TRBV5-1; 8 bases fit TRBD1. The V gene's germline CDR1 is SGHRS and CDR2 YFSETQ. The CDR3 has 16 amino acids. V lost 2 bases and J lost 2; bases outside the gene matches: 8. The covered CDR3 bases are TGCGCCAGCAGCTTCGGGACAGGCAACCGTCAAGAGACC. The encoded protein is CASSFGTGNRQET. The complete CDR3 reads CASSFGTGNRQETQYF.

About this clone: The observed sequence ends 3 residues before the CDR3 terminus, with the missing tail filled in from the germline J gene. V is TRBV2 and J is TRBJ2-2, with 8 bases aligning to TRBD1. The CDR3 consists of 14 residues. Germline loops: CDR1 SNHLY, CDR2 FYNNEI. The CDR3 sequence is CASSQGAHNSPLFF. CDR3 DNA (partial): TGTGCCAGCAGCCAGGGGGCTCATAATTCACCG. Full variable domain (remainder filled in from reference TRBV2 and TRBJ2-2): EPEVTQTPSHQVTQMGQEVILRCVPISNHLYFYWYRQILGQKVEFLVSFYNNEISEKSEIFDDQFSVERPDGSNFTLKIRSTKLEDSAMYFCASSQGAHNSPLFFGEGSRLTVL.

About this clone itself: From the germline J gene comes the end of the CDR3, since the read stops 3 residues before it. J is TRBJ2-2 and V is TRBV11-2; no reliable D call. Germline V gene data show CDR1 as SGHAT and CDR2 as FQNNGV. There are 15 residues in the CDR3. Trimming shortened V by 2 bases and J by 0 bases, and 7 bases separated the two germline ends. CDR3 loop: CASSLSGSNTGELFF. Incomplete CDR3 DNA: TGTGCCAGCAGCTTATCCGGGTCGAACACCGGGGAG.

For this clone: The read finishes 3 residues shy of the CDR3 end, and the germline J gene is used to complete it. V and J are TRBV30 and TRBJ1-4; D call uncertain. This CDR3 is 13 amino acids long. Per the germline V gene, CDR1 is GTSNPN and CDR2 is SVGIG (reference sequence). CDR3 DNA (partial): TGTGCCTGGAGTAGCTCCTATAATTCACCA. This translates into CAWSSSYNSP. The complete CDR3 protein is CAWSSSYNSPLFF.

CDR3: CASSPDSRLLNEQFF. CDR3 DNA, as far as it was read: TGTGCCAGCAGTCCAGACTCTCGCCTTTTAAATGAG. The V call is TRBV2, the J call TRBJ2-1, with D unclear. The read ends 3 residues shy of where the CDR3 ends; the end is completed using the germline J gene. Germline CDR1 reads SNHLY; CDR2 reads FYNNEI. The CDR3 has 15 amino acids. The V and J ends lost 5 bases and 7 bases respectively, with 18 bases between them.

CDR3 DNA, as far as it was read: TGTGCCAGCGCCCTAGCGGCTAGCACAGATACG. Its protein product is CASALAASTDT. The complete CDR3 reads CASALAASTDTQYF. The chain is built from TRBV13 and TRBJ2-3; 7 bases align to TRBD2. The read finishes 3 residues shy of the CDR3 end, and the germline J gene is used to complete it. J lost 0 bases, V lost 8 bases, and 5 bases had no gene match. CDR1 is PRHDT, CDR2 FYEKMQ, per germline (reference sequence). The CDR3 is made up of 14 amino acids.

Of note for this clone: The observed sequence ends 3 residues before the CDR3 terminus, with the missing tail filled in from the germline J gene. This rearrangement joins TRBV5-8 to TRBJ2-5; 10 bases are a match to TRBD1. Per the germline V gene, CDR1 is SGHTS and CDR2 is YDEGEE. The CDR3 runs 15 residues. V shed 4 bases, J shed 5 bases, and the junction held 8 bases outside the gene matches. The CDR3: CASSQQGQGHETQYF. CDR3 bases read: TGTGCCAGCAGCCAACAGGGACAGGGGCACGAGACC.

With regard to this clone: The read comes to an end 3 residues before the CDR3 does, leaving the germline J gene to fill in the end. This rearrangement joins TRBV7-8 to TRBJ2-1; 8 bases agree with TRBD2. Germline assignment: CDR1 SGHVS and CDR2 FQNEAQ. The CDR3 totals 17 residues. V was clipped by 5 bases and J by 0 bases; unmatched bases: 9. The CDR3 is CASSPGLAFSSYNEQFF. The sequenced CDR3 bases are TGTGCCAGCAGCCCAGGACTAGCTTTTAGCTCCTACAATGAG.

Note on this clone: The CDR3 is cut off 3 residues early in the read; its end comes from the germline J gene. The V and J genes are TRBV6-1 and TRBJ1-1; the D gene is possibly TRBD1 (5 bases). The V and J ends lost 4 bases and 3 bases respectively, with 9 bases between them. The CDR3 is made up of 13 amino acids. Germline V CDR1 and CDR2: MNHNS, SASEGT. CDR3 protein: CASSAEGYTEAFF. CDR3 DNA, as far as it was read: TGTGCCAGCAGTGCAGAGGGGTACACTGAA.

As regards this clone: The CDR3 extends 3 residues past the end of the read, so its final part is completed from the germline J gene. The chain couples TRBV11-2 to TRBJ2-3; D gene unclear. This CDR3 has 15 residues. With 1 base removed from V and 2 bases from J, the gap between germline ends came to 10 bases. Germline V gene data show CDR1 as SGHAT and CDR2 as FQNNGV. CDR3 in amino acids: CASSLVGSATDTQYF. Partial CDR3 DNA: TGTGCCAGCAGCTTAGTAGGGTCCGCCACAGATACG. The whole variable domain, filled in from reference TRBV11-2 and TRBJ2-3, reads EAGVAQSPRYKIIEKRQSVAFWCNPISGHATLYWYQQILGQGPKLLIQFQNNGVVDDSQLPKDRFSAERLKGVDSTLKIQPAKLEDSAVYLCASSLVGSATDTQYFGPGTRLTVL.

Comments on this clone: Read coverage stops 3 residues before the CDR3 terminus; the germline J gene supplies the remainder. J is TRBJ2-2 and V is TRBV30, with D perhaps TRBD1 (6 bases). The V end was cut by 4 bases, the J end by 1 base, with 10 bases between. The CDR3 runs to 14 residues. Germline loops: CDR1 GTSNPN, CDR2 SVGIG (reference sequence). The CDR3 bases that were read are TGTGCCTGGATCAGGGGTTTGAACACCGGGGAG. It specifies CAWIRGLNTGE. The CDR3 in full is CAWIRGLNTGELFF.

Partial CDR3 DNA: TGTGCCAGCAGGAACAGGGGGCCCTTCACCTACAATGAC. As protein: CASRNRGPFTYND. The full-length CDR3 reads as CASRNRGPFTYNDYTF. This chain connects TRBV18 to TRBJ1-2; 9 nucleotides align to TRBD1. The DNA ends 3 residues before the CDR3 does, and the rest of the CDR3 is filled in from the germline J gene. CDR1 and CDR2 (germline): KGHSH, LQKENI. This CDR3 region has 16 residues.